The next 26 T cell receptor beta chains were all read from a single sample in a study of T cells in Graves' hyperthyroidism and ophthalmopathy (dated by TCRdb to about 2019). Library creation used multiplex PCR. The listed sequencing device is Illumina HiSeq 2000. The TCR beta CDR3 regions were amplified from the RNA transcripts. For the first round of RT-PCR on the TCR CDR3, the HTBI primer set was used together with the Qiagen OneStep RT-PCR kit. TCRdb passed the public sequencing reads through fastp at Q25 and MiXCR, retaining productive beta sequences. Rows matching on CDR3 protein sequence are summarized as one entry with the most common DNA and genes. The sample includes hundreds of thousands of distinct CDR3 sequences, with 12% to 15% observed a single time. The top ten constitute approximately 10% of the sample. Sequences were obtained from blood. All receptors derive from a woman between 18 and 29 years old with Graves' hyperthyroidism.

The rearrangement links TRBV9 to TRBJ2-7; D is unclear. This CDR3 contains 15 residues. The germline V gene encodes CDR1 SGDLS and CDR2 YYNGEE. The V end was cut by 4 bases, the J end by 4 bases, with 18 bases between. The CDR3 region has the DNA TGTGCCAGCAGCCCAGCCCCGGACCCAGCTTACGAGCAGTACTTC. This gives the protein CASSPAPDPAYEQYF.

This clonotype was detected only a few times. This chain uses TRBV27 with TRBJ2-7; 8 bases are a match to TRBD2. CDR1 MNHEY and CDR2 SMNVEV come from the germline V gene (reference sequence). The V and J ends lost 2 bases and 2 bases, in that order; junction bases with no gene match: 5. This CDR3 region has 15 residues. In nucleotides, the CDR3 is TGTGCCAGCAGTTTACTTAGCGGGAAACCCTACGAGCAGTACTTC. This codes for CASSLLSGKPYEQYF.

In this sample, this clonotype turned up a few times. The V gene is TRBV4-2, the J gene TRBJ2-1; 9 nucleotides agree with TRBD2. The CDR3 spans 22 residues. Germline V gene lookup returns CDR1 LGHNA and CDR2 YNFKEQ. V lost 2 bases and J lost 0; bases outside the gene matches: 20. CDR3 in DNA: TGTGCCAGCAGCCAAATACCCTCAGCGGGAGGACAATCCGCAAGCTCCTACAATGAGCAGTTCTTC. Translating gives CASSQIPSAGGQSASSYNEQFF.

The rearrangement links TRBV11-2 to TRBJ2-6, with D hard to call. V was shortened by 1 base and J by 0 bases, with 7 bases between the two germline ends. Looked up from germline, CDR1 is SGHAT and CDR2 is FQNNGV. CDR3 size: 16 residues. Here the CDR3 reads CASSLAFVSGANVLTF. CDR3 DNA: TGTGCCAGCAGCTTAGCTTTTGTCTCTGGGGCCAACGTCCTGACTTTC.

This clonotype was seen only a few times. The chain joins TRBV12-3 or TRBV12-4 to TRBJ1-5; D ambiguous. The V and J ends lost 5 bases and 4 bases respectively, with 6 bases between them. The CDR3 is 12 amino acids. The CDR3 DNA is TGTGCCAGCAGTCATTTTAATCAGCCCCAGCATTTT. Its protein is CASSHFNQPQHF.

CDR3 sequence (DNA): TGCAGCGCCAGTCCTGGGATGAACGAGCAGTACTTC. Translation: CSASPGMNEQYF. The V gene is TRBV29-1, the J gene TRBJ2-7; D not certain. The V end was cut by 7 bases, the J end by 5 bases, with 15 bases between. In germline, CDR1 is SQVTM, CDR2 ANQGSEA. The CDR3 length is 12 residues.

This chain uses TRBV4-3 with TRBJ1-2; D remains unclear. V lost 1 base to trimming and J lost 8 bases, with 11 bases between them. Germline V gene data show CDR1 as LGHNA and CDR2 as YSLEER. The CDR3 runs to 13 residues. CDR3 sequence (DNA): TGCGCCAGCAGCCAAGGACGGGAGAGGGGCTACACCTTC. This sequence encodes CASSQGRERGYTF.

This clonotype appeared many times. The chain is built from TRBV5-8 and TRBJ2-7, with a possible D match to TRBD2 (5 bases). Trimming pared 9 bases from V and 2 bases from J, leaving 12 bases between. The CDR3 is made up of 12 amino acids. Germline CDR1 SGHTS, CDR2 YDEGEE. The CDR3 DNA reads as TGTGCCACTCCCGGCGGGCCCTACGAGCAGTACTTC. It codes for CATPGGPYEQYF.

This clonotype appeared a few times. In DNA form, the CDR3 reads TGCGCCAGCAGCCAGTGGACGTACAATGAGCAGTTCTTC. Protein: CASSQWTYNEQFF. The chain carries TRBV4-1 and TRBJ2-1, with no clear D. Trimming took 3 bases from V and 4 from J, leaving 7 bases between them. The CDR3 is made up of 13 amino acids. In germline, CDR1 is MGHRA, CDR2 YSYEKL.

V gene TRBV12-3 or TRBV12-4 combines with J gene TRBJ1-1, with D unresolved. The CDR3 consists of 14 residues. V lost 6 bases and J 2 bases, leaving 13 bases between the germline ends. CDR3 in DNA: TGTGCCAGCAGAGCCATACGGGTTAACACTGAAGCTTTCTTT. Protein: CASRAIRVNTEAFF.

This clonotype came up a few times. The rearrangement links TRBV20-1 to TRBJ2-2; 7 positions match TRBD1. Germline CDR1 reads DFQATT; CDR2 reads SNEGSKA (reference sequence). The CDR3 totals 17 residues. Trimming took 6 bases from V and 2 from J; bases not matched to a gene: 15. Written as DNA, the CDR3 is TGCAGTGCCCTCCCCCTAGACAGGGCTCGCAACACCGGGGAGCTGTTTTTT. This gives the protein CSALPLDRARNTGELFF.

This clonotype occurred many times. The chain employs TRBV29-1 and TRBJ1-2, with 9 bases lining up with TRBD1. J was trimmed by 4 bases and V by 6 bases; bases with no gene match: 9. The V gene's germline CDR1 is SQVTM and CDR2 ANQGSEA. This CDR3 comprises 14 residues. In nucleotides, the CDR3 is TGCAGCGTCACTAACAGGGGGCAAGTCTATGGCTACACCTTC. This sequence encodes CSVTNRGQVYGYTF.

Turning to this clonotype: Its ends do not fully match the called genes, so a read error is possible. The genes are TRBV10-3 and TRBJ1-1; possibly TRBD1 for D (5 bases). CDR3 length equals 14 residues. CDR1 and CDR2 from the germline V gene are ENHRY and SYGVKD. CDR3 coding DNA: TGTGCCAGCCTTCGGGACGGGTTGAACACTGAAGCTTCCTTT. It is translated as CASLRDGLNTEASF.

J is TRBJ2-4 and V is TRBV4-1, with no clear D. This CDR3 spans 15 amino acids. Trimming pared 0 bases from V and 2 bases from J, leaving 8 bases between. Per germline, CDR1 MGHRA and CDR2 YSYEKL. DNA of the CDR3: TGCGCCAGCAGCCAAGATCAATACTCCAAAAACATTCAGTACTTC. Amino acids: CASSQDQYSKNIQYF.

The CDR3: CASSIPPWNTEAFF. For the CDR3, the DNA is TGTGCCAGTAGTATACCCCCTTGGAACACTGAAGCTTTCTTT. The genes are TRBV19 and TRBJ1-1; no definite D call. Between the trimmed V and J ends, which lost 2 bases and 1 base, there was a span of 8 bases. The germline CDR1 and CDR2 sequences are LNHDA and SQIVND (reference sequence). The CDR3 has 14 residues.

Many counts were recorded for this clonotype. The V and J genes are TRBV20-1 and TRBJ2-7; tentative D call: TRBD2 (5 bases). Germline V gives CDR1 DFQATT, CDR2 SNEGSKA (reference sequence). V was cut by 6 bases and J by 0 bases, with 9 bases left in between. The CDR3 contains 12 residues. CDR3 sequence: CSAVRDSYEQYF. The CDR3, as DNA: TGCAGTGCGGTGAGGGACTCCTACGAGCAGTACTTC.

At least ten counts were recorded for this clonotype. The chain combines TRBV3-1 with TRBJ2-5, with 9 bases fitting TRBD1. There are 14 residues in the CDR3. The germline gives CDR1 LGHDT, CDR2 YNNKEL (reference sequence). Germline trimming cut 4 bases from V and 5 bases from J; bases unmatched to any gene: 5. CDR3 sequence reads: CASSPGQGWETQYF. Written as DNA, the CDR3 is TGTGCCAGCAGCCCGGGACAGGGTTGGGAGACCCAGTACTTC.

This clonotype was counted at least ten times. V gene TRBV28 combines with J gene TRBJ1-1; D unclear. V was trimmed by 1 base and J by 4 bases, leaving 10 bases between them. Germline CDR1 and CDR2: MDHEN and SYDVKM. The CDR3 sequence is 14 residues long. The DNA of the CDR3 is TGTGCCAGCAGTTTATATGGGTTAGTCACTGAAGCTTTCTTT. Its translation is CASSLYGLVTEAFF. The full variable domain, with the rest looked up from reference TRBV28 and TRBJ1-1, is DVKVTQSSRYLVKRTGEKVFLECVQDMDHENMFWYRQDPGLGLRLIYFSYDVKMKEKGDIPEGYSVSREKKERFSLILESASTNQTSMYLCASSLYGLVTEAFFGQGTRLTVV.

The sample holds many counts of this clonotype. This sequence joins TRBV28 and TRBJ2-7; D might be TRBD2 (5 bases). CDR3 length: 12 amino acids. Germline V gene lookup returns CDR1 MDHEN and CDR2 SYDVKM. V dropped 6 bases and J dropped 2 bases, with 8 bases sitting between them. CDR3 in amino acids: CASRRDTYEQYF. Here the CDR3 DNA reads TGTGCCAGCAGGAGGGATACCTACGAGCAGTACTTC.

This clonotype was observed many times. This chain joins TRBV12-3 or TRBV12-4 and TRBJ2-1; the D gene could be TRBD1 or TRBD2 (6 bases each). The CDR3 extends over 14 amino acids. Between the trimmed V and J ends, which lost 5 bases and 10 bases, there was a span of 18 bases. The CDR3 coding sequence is TGTGCCAGCAGTCGTGTGTTGGGGGGCGGCGAGCAGTTCTTC. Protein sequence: CASSRVLGGGEQFF.

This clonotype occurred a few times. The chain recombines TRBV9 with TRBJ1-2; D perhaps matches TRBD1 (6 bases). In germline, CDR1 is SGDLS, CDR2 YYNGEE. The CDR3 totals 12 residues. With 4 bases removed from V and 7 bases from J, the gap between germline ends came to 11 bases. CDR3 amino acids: CASSFQGSGYTF. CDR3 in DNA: TGTGCCAGCAGCTTCCAGGGGTCTGGCTACACCTTC. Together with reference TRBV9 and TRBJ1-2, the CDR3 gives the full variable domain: DSGVTQTPKHLITATGQRVTLRCSPRSGDLSVYWYQQSLDQGLQFLIQYYNGEERAKGNILERFSAQQFPDLHSELNLSSLELGDSALYFCASSFQGSGYTFGSGTRLTVV.

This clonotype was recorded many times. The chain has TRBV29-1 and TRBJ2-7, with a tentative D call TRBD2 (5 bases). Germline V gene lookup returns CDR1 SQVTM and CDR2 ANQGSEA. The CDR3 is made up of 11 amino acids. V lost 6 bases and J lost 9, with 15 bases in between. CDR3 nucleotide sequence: TGCAGCGTCTACGACTACTCGGGGCAGTACTTC. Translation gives CSVYDYSGQYF.

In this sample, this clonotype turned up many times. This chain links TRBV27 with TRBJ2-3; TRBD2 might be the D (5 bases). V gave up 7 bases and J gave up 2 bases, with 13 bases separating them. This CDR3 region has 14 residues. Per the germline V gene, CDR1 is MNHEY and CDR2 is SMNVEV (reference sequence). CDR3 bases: TGTGCCAGCAAAGTGGACGGGGACACAGATACGCAGTATTTT. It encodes CASKVDGDTDTQYF.

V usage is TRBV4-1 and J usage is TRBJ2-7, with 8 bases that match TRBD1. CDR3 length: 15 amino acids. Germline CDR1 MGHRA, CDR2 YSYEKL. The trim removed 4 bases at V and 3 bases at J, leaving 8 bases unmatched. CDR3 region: CASSLNRGSFYEQYF. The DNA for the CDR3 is TGCGCCAGCAGCCTAAACAGGGGGTCCTTCTACGAGCAGTACTTC.

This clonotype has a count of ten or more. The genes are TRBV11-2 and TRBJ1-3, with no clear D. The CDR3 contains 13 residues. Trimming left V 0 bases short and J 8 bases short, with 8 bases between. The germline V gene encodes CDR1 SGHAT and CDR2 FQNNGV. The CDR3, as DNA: TGTGCCAGCAGCTTAGATCGGGGAGACACCATATATTTT. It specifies CASSLDRGDTIYF. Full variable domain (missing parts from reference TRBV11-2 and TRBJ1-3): EAGVAQSPRYKIIEKRQSVAFWCNPISGHATLYWYQQILGQGPKLLIQFQNNGVVDDSQLPKDRFSAERLKGVDSTLKIQPAKLEDSAVYLCASSLDRGDTIYFGEGSWLTVV.

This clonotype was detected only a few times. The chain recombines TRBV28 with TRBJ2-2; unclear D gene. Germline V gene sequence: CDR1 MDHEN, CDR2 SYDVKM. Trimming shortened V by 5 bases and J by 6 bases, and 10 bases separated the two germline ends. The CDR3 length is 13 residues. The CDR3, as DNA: TGTGCCAGCAGTGCCCAGGCACCCGGGGAGCTGTTTTTT. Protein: CASSAQAPGELFF.